Below are 26 T cell receptor beta chains sequenced from a single sample in a study of response to subunit inactivated influenza vaccine. Each CDR3 protein gets one entry after TCRdb re-called the RT-PCR reads with MiXCR. The sample consists of about 180,000 distinct CDR3 sequences, 9.2% of them appearing once. Source: non-naive T cells sorted from PBMCs, taken on the day of vaccination. The source is a man aged 45 to 65 who received an inactivated influenza vaccine.

V is TRBV6-1 and J is TRBJ2-2; 9 bases match TRBD2. Germline trimming cut 0 bases from V and 4 bases from J; bases unmatched to any gene: 3. CDR3 length: 16 residues. Germline V gene data show CDR1 as MNHNS and CDR2 as SASEGT. The CDR3 sequence: CASSEAAGGLTGELFF. Here the CDR3 DNA reads TGTGCCAGCAGTGAAGCGGCGGGGGGGCTCACCGGGGAGCTGTTTTTT.

This clonotype was seen at least ten times. V is TRBV5-1 and J is TRBJ2-3; tentative D call: TRBD1 (5 bases). The ends were cut back, 0 bases at V and 0 bases at J, with 8 bases in the middle. This CDR3 has 15 amino acids. Germline V lookup: CDR1 SGHRS, CDR2 YFSETQ. CDR3 sequence reads: CASSLAAGSTDTQYF. The CDR3 DNA reads as TGCGCCAGCAGCTTGGCGGCAGGGAGCACAGATACGCAGTATTTT.

This clonotype was counted only a few times. The rearrangement uses TRBV12-3 or TRBV12-4 and TRBJ2-1; possible D gene TRBD2, 6 bases. The CDR3 covers 14 residues. V was pared by 2 bases and J by 5 bases, with 10 bases between. CDR3 sequence reads: CASSLWRDDNEQFF. Here the CDR3 DNA reads TGTGCCAGCAGTTTATGGCGGGACGACAATGAGCAGTTCTTC.

This clonotype was found a few times. The chain is built from TRBV28 and TRBJ2-7; TRBD2 matches 10 bases. J lost 2 bases, V lost 5 bases, and 6 bases had no gene match. Germline CDR1 is MDHEN and CDR2 is SYDVKM. The CDR3 spans 15 residues. The CDR3 sequence is CASSKSGRAPYEQYF. DNA for the CDR3: TGTGCCAGCAGTAAAAGCGGGAGGGCCCCCTACGAGCAGTACTTC. Using reference TRBV28 and TRBJ2-7 for the parts outside the CDR3, the full variable domain is DVKVTQSSRYLVKRTGEKVFLECVQDMDHENMFWYRQDPGLGLRLIYFSYDVKMKEKGDIPEGYSVSREKKERFSLILESASTNQTSMYLCASSKSGRAPYEQYFGPGTRLTVT.

The chain joins TRBV5-1 to TRBJ1-5; D is possibly TRBD1 (5 bases). The V gene's germline CDR1 is SGHRS and CDR2 YFSETQ. CDR3 length: 15 amino acids. V gave up 0 bases and J gave up 4 bases, with 11 bases separating them. CDR3 loop: CASSLGGGRNQPQHF. In nucleotides, the CDR3 is TGCGCCAGCAGCTTGGGGGGGGGAAGGAATCAGCCCCAGCATTTT.

This chain links TRBV20-1 with TRBJ2-7; a possible D gene is TRBD2 (6 bases). CDR1 DFQATT and CDR2 SNEGSKA come from the germline V gene (reference sequence). The ends were cut back, 0 bases at V and 2 bases at J, with 14 bases in the middle. CDR3 length: 15 amino acids. DNA of the CDR3: TGCAGTGCTAGAGATTTCGGGGGACCTACCTACGAGCAGTACTTC. This sequence encodes CSARDFGGPTYEQYF.

Points on this clonotype: The junction shows a germline mismatch at one end, possibly a read error. The rearrangement joins TRBV5-6 to TRBJ2-1, with 8 bases identical to TRBD1. This CDR3 has 16 residues. CDR1 is SGHDT, CDR2 YYEEEE, per germline. DNA for the CDR3: TGTGCCAGCAGCGCCTTGGGTAGGACAGGGAACAATGAGCAGTTGTTC. Its protein product is CASSALGRTGNNEQLF.

The rearrangement uses TRBV4-2 and TRBJ2-7; D tentatively fits TRBD1 or TRBD2 (5 bases each). The CDR3 consists of 15 residues. Germline V gives CDR1 LGHNA, CDR2 YNFKEQ. Between the trimmed V and J ends, which lost 3 bases and 1 base, there was a span of 13 bases. CDR3 sequence (DNA): TGTGCCAGCAGCCATTCCCAAGAGGGGTCCTACGAGCAGTACTTC. This gives the protein CASSHSQEGSYEQYF.

V and J are TRBV20-1 and TRBJ2-1, with 7 bases that match TRBD2. Per the germline V gene, CDR1 is DFQATT and CDR2 is SNEGSKA (reference sequence). Unmatched junction bases numbered 6, after V lost 3 bases and J lost 4 bases. This CDR3 has 14 amino acids. CDR3 nucleotides: TGCAGTGCTAGTGCTAGCGGTCTATACAATGAGCAGTTCTTC. Residues: CSASASGLYNEQFF.

This clonotype has a count of ten or more. The chain recombines TRBV25-1 with TRBJ1-2; 7 bases map to TRBD1. After removal of 5 bases from V and 13 bases from J, the junction contained 16 bases not matched to a gene. Germline assignment: CDR1 MGHDK and CDR2 SYGVNS. The CDR3 covers 14 residues. Here the CDR3 reads CASSPQDRSVAGTF. The CDR3 bases are TGTGCCAGCAGTCCCCAGGACAGGTCGGTGGCTGGCACCTTC.

This clonotype was seen a handful of times. The CDR3 is CASSELGVVNEQFF. In nucleotides, the CDR3 is TGTGCCAGCAGTGAATTAGGGGTAGTCAATGAGCAGTTCTTC. The chain carries TRBV2 and TRBJ2-1, with D maybe TRBD1 (5 bases). CDR1 is SNHLY and CDR2 is FYNNEI in the germline V gene. V lost 2 bases to trimming and J lost 6 bases, with 11 bases between them. The CDR3 has 14 residues.

The CDR3 DNA is TGCGCCAGCAGCCAAGTCTCGGGGGCAGGCGAGCAGTACTTC. Translating it yields CASSQVSGAGEQYF. The V gene is TRBV4-3, the J gene TRBJ2-7; D could derive from TRBD1 or TRBD2 (6 bases each). V lost 1 base and J lost 6, with 13 bases in between. CDR3 length: 14 residues. CDR1 is LGHNA and CDR2 is YSLEER in the germline V gene.

The chain is built from TRBV20-1 and TRBJ1-4; a possible D gene is TRBD1 (5 bases). Per the germline V gene, CDR1 is DFQATT and CDR2 is SNEGSKA (reference sequence). The CDR3 consists of 13 residues. The ends were cut back, 5 bases at V and 7 bases at J, with 14 bases in the middle. The CDR3 sequence is CSAEDRGGEKLFF. The CDR3 nucleotides read TGCAGTGCTGAAGACAGAGGAGGTGAAAAACTGTTTTTT.

In its sample, this clonotype was seen many times. The chain employs TRBV29-1 and TRBJ2-1, with 10 nucleotides matching TRBD1. Germline values: CDR1 SQVTM, CDR2 ANQGSEA. V was pared by 7 bases and J by 3 bases, with 3 bases of the junction left unmatched. CDR3 size: 13 residues. CDR3 DNA: TGCAGCGGGGGACAGGGGTTCTACAATGAGCAGTTCTTC. Residues: CSGGQGFYNEQFF.

In its sample, this clonotype was seen many times. J is TRBJ1-2 and V is TRBV7-2; D gene unclear. Germline-derived CDR1 and CDR2 are SGHTA and FQGNSA. V was cut by 5 bases and J by 5 bases, with 15 bases left in between. The CDR3 runs 14 residues. The CDR3 DNA follows: TGTGCCAGCAGCCCACGACAATGGGGTTATGGCTACACCTTC. Amino acid sequence: CASSPRQWGYGYTF.

Ten or more counts support this clonotype. The chain recombines TRBV29-1 with TRBJ2-3; 8 nucleotides agree with TRBD2. The CDR3 loop spans 13 amino acids. The junction had 9 bases not matched to a gene; V was cut back by 5 bases and J by 8 bases. Germline CDR1 reads SQVTM; CDR2 reads ANQGSEA. Here the CDR3 DNA reads TGCAGCGTTTCCGGGGGGGAAGTGGGTACGCAGTATTTT. This encodes CSVSGGEVGTQYF.

Many counts were recorded for this clonotype. This chain joins TRBV27 and TRBJ1-1, with 9 nucleotides matching TRBD1. Germline lookup yields CDR1 MNHEY and CDR2 SMNVEV (reference sequence). V shed 5 bases and J 9 bases; nucleotides not matched to a gene: 10. The CDR3 runs to 14 residues. The CDR3 spells CASSPSPGQGKAFF. The CDR3 coding sequence is TGTGCCAGCAGTCCTTCACCGGGACAGGGAAAAGCTTTCTTT.

This clonotype was picked up a small number of times. The chain links TRBV6-2 or TRBV6-3 to TRBJ2-7; D is perhaps TRBD1 (6 bases). This CDR3 has 13 residues. V was cut by 6 bases and J by 2 bases, with 11 bases left in between. Germline CDR1 reads MNHEY; CDR2 reads SVGEGT. CDR3 loop: CASRQGLAYEQYF. The CDR3 nucleotides read TGTGCCAGCAGACAGGGCTTAGCCTACGAGCAGTACTTC.

This clonotype appeared many times. The gene calls are TRBV4-1 and TRBJ2-3; D might be TRBD1 or TRBD2, each matching 6 bases. CDR1 and CDR2 (germline): MGHRA, YSYEKL. This CDR3 is 16 amino acids long. The V end lost 1 base, the J end lost 4 bases, and 15 bases lay between the germline ends. CDR3 DNA: TGCGCCAGCAGCCAAGGGGAGTGGGGGGCATCAGATACGCAGTATTTT. Its translation: CASSQGEWGASDTQYF.

This clonotype was seen only a few times. The chain combines TRBV5-1 with TRBJ2-7; no clear D. V was shortened by 2 bases and J by 1 base, with 10 bases between the two germline ends. Germline CDR1 is SGHRS and CDR2 is YFSETQ. The CDR3 is 14 residues long. The CDR3 reads CASSFEASSYEQYF. DNA for the CDR3: TGCGCCAGCAGCTTCGAAGCGTCATCCTACGAGCAGTACTTC.

This clonotype was seen ten or more times. The chain carries TRBV7-8 and TRBJ2-1, with 8 bases aligning to TRBD1. This CDR3 comprises 17 residues. V shed 5 bases and J 8 bases; nucleotides not matched to a gene: 17. Germline CDR1 reads SGHVS; CDR2 reads FQNEAQ. The CDR3 nucleotides are TGTGCCAGCAGCATAAATGGCCTTGACAGGGGCTTCGATGAGCAGTTCTTC. This gives the protein CASSINGLDRGFDEQFF.

There are a few counts of this clonotype. V usage is TRBV4-2 and J usage is TRBJ2-7, with a possible D match to TRBD2 (6 bases). This CDR3 comprises 14 residues. Trimming stripped 7 bases from V and 0 bases from J, with 13 bases between. Germline values: CDR1 LGHNA, CDR2 YNFKEQ. CDR3 region: CASTPSVSSYEQYF. The CDR3 nucleotides read TGTGCCAGCACCCCTAGCGTTTCCTCCTACGAGCAGTACTTC.

In this sample, this clonotype turned up a few times. V usage is TRBV6-1 and J usage is TRBJ1-1; the D is unclear. V lost 1 base, J lost 1 base, and 4 bases lay in between. CDR1 is MNHNS, CDR2 SASEGT, per germline. This CDR3 contains 13 residues. CDR3 in DNA: TGTGCCAGCAGTGAAGGGGGGAACACTGAAGCTTTCTTT. Encoded protein: CASSEGGNTEAFF.

This clonotype has more than one count but fewer than ten. This rearrangement joins TRBV20-1 to TRBJ2-3; 11 bases agree with TRBD2. Looked up from germline, CDR1 is DFQATT and CDR2 is SNEGSKA (reference sequence). The CDR3 is 14 residues long. V shed 6 bases and J 2 bases; nucleotides not matched to a gene: 4. This CDR3 reads CSATSGGYTDTQYF. Here the CDR3 DNA reads TGCAGTGCAACTAGCGGGGGCTACACAGATACGCAGTATTTT.

This chain uses TRBV7-2 with TRBJ2-3; D is undetermined. Trimming removed 5 bases at V and 0 bases at J, with 9 bases between. From germline, CDR1 is SGHTA and CDR2 FQGNSA. This CDR3 comprises 14 residues. The CDR3 nucleotides are TGTGCCAGCAGCGCGCTTACTAGCACAGATACGCAGTATTTT. Translating it yields CASSALTSTDTQYF.

This clonotype was seen many times. The chain links TRBV7-2 to TRBJ2-2; no definite D call. The CDR3 extends over 15 amino acids. CDR1 is SGHTA and CDR2 is FQGNSA in the germline V gene. V shed 1 base and J shed 1 base, with 7 bases lying between them. The CDR3 sequence: CASSLEPVNTGELFF. The CDR3 region has the DNA TGTGCCAGCAGCTTAGAACCGGTGAACACCGGGGAGCTGTTTTTT.